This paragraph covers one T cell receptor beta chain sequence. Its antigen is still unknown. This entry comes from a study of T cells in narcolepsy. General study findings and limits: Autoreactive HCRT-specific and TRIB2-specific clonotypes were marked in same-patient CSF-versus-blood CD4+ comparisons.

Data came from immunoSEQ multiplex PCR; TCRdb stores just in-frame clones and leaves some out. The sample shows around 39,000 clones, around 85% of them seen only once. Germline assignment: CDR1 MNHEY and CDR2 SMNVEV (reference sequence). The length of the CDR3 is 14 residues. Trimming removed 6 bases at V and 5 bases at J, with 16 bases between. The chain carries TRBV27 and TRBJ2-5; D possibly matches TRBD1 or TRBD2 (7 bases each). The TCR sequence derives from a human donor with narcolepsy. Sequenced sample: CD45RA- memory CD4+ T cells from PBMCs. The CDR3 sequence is CASRPGGAQETQYF. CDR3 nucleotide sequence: TGTGCCAGCAGGCCAGGGGGGGCGCAGGAGACCCAGTACTTC.